This is a list of T cell receptor beta chains from one sample in a study of regulatory T cells in long-lasting Graves disease. TCRdb redid the calling of the multiplex PCR reads with MiXCR, one entry per CDR3 protein. The table has 530,000 or so distinct CDR3 sequences, 13% seen once. The same specimen was also included in a second study, on T cells in Graves' hyperthyroidism and ophthalmopathy.

The specimen was peripheral blood mononuclear cells (PBMCs), collected at new diagnosis, from a patient treated with antithyroid drugs. Receptors were obtained from a man aged 30 to 45 with Graves disease. Each CDR3 is given with its conserved first and last residue. A D gene is named only where the DNA matches it firmly. Part of the rows lack a size; the others show once, few, many or a class for expanded clones.

j_call	v_call	clone_size	d_call	cdr3_nt	cdr3_aa
TRBJ1-5	TRBV6-6	-	-	TGTGCCAGCAGTTACTCGCGGGACATTTATAGCAATCAGCCCCAGCATTTT	CASSYSRDIYSNQPQHF
TRBJ2-7	TRBV18	few	-	TGTGCCAGCTCACCACGGGGGAAAGACTACGAGCAGTACTTC	CASSPRGKDYEQYF
TRBJ2-7	TRBV29-1	many	-	TGCAGCGTTGAACATACAGGTCCGGGCTCCTACGAGCAGTACTTC	CSVEHTGPGSYEQYF
TRBJ2-2	TRBV19	few	-	TGTGCCACAGACCGGCACCCCGGGGAGCTGTTTTTT	CATDRHPGELFF
TRBJ2-1	TRBV30	-	TRBD2	TGTGCCTGGAGTGGGTGGCTAGCGGGCTACAATGAGCAGTTCTTC	CAWSGWLAGYNEQFF
TRBJ1-1	TRBV29-1	many	-	TGCAGCGTTACCACAAACACTGAAGCTTTCTTT	CSVTTNTEAFF
TRBJ1-3	TRBV15	many	-	TGTGCCACCAGCAGAGAATATGGCGGGGGAAACACCATATATTTT	CATSREYGGGNTIYF
TRBJ2-1	TRBV7-3	many	TRBD2	TGTGCCAGCAGCTTGGCGGGAGGGACACGTGAGCAGTTCTTC	CASSLAGGTREQFF
TRBJ2-7	TRBV20-1	many	-	TGCAGTGGGACTCAGGGATCCTACGAGCAGTACTTC	CSGTQGSYEQYF
TRBJ2-4	TRBV7-2	many	TRBD2	TGTGCCAGCAGCGTGAGGACTAGCGGGTCAAACATTCAGTACTTC	CASSVRTSGSNIQYF
TRBJ2-7	TRBV20-1	few	TRBD2	TGCAGTGCTAGAGATATGGCTAGCGGCAGTTCCTACGAGCAGTACTTC	CSARDMASGSSYEQYF
TRBJ1-2	TRBV7-2	many	-	TGTGCCAGCAGCGGTATGATGAGCGCCGAAGGCTACACCTTC	CASSGMMSAEGYTF
TRBJ2-1	TRBV20-1	many	-	TGCAGTGCTAGAGATTGGCAATATGAGCAGTTCTTC	CSARDWQYEQFF
TRBJ1-6	TRBV7-8	many	-	TGTGCCAGCAGCTTACTGGGGGCCTTCCGGGACAAGGAGGTGTGGGCCCTCCACTTT	CASSLLGAFRDKEVWALHF
TRBJ2-1	TRBV27	many	TRBD2	TGTGCCAGCAGTCCGCGCCCACTAGCGGAGAACAATGAGCAGTTCTTC	CASSPRPLAENNEQFF
TRBJ2-7	TRBV3-1	few	-	TGTGCCAGCAGCCAAGTTGTGACTAGCTACGAGCAGTACTTC	CASSQVVTSYEQYF
TRBJ2-3	TRBV5-4	few	-	TGTGCCAGCAGCCCGACAGGAGGGATGTTGACAGATACGCAGTATTTT	CASSPTGGMLTDTQYF
TRBJ1-1	TRBV19	-	-	TGTGCCAGTAGTATAGTAGTACGAATGAACACTGAAGCTTTCTTT	CASSIVVRMNTEAFF
TRBJ2-3	TRBV10-1	many	-	TGCGCCAGCAGTGAGTCGGCTAGTTTGTCAGATACGCAGTATTTT	CASSESASLSDTQYF
TRBJ2-1	TRBV18	many	-	TGTGCCAGCTCACGGGACCGATTTCCGGGTGAGCAGTTCTTC	CASSRDRFPGEQFF
TRBJ2-7	TRBV6-4	few	-	TGTGCCAGCAGTGACTCTAGGGACGGGTGCTACGAGCAGTACTTC	CASSDSRDGCYEQYF
TRBJ2-2	TRBV13	-	TRBD2	TGTGCCAGCAGCTCCACCACGATAGGACTAGCGGGAGTGATGAACACCGGGGAGCTGTTTTTT	CASSSTTIGLAGVMNTGELFF
TRBJ2-1	TRBV2	many	TRBD1	TGTGCCAGCAGTGACCGCAGGGGGAGCAATGAGCAGTTCTTC	CASSDRRGSNEQFF
TRBJ2-7	TRBV6-1	many	TRBD1	TGTGCCAGCAGGCGACAGGGGGGACCCTACGAGCAGTACTTC	CASRRQGGPYEQYF
TRBJ2-7	TRBV7-9	many	-	TGTGCCAGCAGCGTCTGGGAGACCTACGAGCAGTACTTC	CASSVWETYEQYF
TRBJ1-2	TRBV5-1	-	-	TGCGCCAGCAAGGGCGATCTGGACTATGGCTACACCTTC	CASKGDLDYGYTF
TRBJ2-2	TRBV19	-	-	TGTGCCAGTAGTCCCCACAGAGGCACCGGGGAGCTGTTTTTT	CASSPHRGTGELFF
TRBJ2-2	TRBV11-3	many	-	TGTGCCAGCAGCTTAGTCCAGGGTGGCGCCGGGGAGCTGTTTTTT	CASSLVQGGAGELFF
TRBJ2-5	TRBV4-1	few	TRBD1	TGCGCCAGCAGCCAAGAACCCGGGACAGGGTCACTCGAGACCCAGTACTTC	CASSQEPGTGSLETQYF
TRBJ1-2	TRBV12-3/TRBV12-4	few	-	TGTGCCAGCAGTTTACAGATCTATGGCTACACCTTC	CASSLQIYGYTF
TRBJ2-3	TRBV7-8	-	TRBD1	TGTGCCAGCAGCCGGAGCCGGGACAGGGGGACAGATACGCAGTATTTT	CASSRSRDRGTDTQYF
TRBJ2-5	TRBV24-1	many	TRBD1	TGTGCCACCACCATGACAGGGCAGGAGACCCAGTACTTC	CATTMTGQETQYF
TRBJ2-7	TRBV24-1	-	-	TGTGCCACCAGTGATTTCCCGTTGCTCCAGGAGGCCAATAACTACTACGAGCAGTACTTC	CATSDFPLLQEANNYYEQYF
TRBJ2-1	TRBV9	-	TRBD2	TGTGCCAGCAGCCCCAGGTACAGCGGGAGCCGACTTGAGCAGTTCTTC	CASSPRYSGSRLEQFF
TRBJ1-2	TRBV7-9	many	-	TGTGCCAGCGCTGTATCTGTATATGGCTACACCTTC	CASAVSVYGYTF